One and the same sample provided the 24 T cell receptor beta chains below, sequenced in a study of human T cells and chemical hapten exposure. Time point of the sample: pre-sensitization, week 0. Treatment here: therapeutic diphenylcyclopropenone sensitization with weekly scalp DPC. TCRdb reprocessed the RACE reads via MiXCR and lists one record per CDR3 protein. The sample lists under 400,000 distinct CDR3 sequences, less than 6.5% seen once, with 2.6% in the top ten. The sample was whole blood, taken in connection with sensitization to the hapten diphenylcyclopropenone (DPC). Receptors originate from a woman aged 45-65 years with alopecia areata. Some clones in this sample may be carry-over from other donors' samples.

This clonotype was counted a few times. The rearrangement uses TRBV20-1 and TRBJ2-4, with 8 bases matching TRBD1. Trimming took 6 bases from V and 9 from J; bases not matched to a gene: 7. The CDR3 extends over 12 amino acids. The germline CDR1 and CDR2 sequences are DFQATT and SNEGSKA (reference sequence). Here the CDR3 reads CSAVTGVGIQYF. DNA of the CDR3: TGCAGTGCCGTGACAGGGGTGGGCATTCAGTACTTC.

This clonotype was seen only a few times. The chain uses TRBV27 and TRBJ2-2, with D tentatively TRBD2 (6 bases). In germline, CDR1 is MNHEY, CDR2 SMNVEV (reference sequence). This CDR3 comprises 16 residues. Trimming left V 6 bases short and J 4 bases short, with 18 bases between. The CDR3 region has the DNA TGTGCCAGCAGACGCGGAGGGGCGCAAGGCACCGGGGAGCTGTTTTTT. Protein: CASRRGGAQGTGELFF.

This clonotype has at least ten counts. This chain links TRBV4-2 with TRBJ1-1, with 7 bases identical to TRBD1. The CDR3 has 15 residues. Germline CDR1 and CDR2: LGHNA and YNFKEQ. V lost 0 bases to trimming and J lost 5 bases; unmatched junction nucleotides: 6. DNA of the CDR3: TGTGCCAGCAGCCAAGATCGGCAGGGACAGACTGAAGCTTTCTTT. This sequence encodes CASSQDRQGQTEAFF.

This clonotype was counted a few times. The rearrangement uses TRBV20-1 and TRBJ1-5, with a tentative D call TRBD1 (6 bases). The CDR3 is 14 residues long. Germline V gives CDR1 DFQATT, CDR2 SNEGSKA (reference sequence). V shed 6 bases and J shed 2 bases, with 14 bases lying between them. The CDR3 DNA reads as TGCAGTGCCCAGCTTGGGGGCGGCAATCAGCCCCAGCATTTT. It is translated as CSAQLGGGNQPQHF.

This clonotype occurred a few times. The chain links TRBV20-1 to TRBJ2-7, with 8 bases identical to TRBD2. Germline V gives CDR1 DFQATT, CDR2 SNEGSKA (reference sequence). This CDR3 has 12 residues. Trimming removed 6 bases from V and 6 bases from J; junction bases left unmatched: 7. The CDR3, as DNA: TGCAGTGCCACGGACGGGGGGGCCGAGCAGTACTTC. Protein sequence: CSATDGGAEQYF.

This clonotype was counted many times. The chain employs TRBV4-3 and TRBJ1-1; TRBD1 matches 7 bases. Trimming at V came to 0 bases and at J to 4 bases, leaving 5 bases not matched to a gene. The CDR3 consists of 15 residues. Looked up from germline, CDR1 is LGHNA and CDR2 is YSLEER. The CDR3 DNA is TGCGCCAGCAGCCAAGACAGGCAGGGGGGCACTGAAGCTTTCTTT. It yields the protein CASSQDRQGGTEAFF.

The chain is built from TRBV12-3 or TRBV12-4 and TRBJ1-2; D is perhaps TRBD1 (5 bases). The CDR3 runs to 12 residues. V was pared by 6 bases and J by 4 bases, with 9 bases between. CDR3 in DNA: TGTGCCAGCAGAACCGGGGGCTATGGCTACACCTTC. Protein: CASRTGGYGYTF.

This clonotype was recorded a few times. This chain joins TRBV7-2 and TRBJ2-3; tentative D call: TRBD1 (6 bases). This CDR3 is 15 amino acids long. Germline-derived CDR1 and CDR2 are SGHTA and FQGNSA. With 4 bases removed from V and 5 bases from J, the gap between germline ends came to 16 bases. This CDR3 is CASSSTRGRLDTQYF. CDR3 nucleotides: TGTGCCAGCAGCTCCACCAGGGGCCGTTTAGATACGCAGTATTTT.

As concerns this clonotype: Since a much larger clone is just one base distant, this may be a read error. The chain employs TRBV9 and TRBJ1-4; 9 bases match TRBD1. The CDR3 has 14 residues. Unmatched junction bases numbered 1, after V lost 3 bases and J lost 4 bases. Germline V gives CDR1 SGDLS, CDR2 YYNGEE. The DNA of the CDR3 is TGTGCCAGCAGCGCGACAGGGGGTAATGAAAAACTGTTTTTT. Protein product: CASSATGGNEKLFF.

This clonotype has a count of ten or more. Written as DNA, the CDR3 is TGTGCCAGCAGTTTATTAACAGGCACAGATACGCAGTATTTT. It translates to CASSLLTGTDTQYF. The chain has TRBV27 and TRBJ2-3; D remains ambiguous. CDR3 length: 14 residues. V dropped 1 base and J dropped 1 base, with 6 bases sitting between them. The germline CDR1 and CDR2 sequences are MNHEY and SMNVEV (reference sequence).

This clonotype turned up a few times. The CDR3 nucleotides read TGTGCCAGCTCACCCGCCTCGAACACTGAAGCTTTCTTT. Protein sequence: CASSPASNTEAFF. This chain uses TRBV18 with TRBJ1-1, with D uncertain. Germline V lookup: CDR1 KGHSH, CDR2 LQKENI. The CDR3 loop spans 13 amino acids. V was clipped by 3 bases and J by 1 base, with 6 bases between them.

This clonotype was counted a few times. The chain uses TRBV20-1 and TRBJ1-2; tentatively, D is TRBD1 (5 bases). This CDR3 region has 13 residues. Looked up from germline, CDR1 is DFQATT and CDR2 is SNEGSKA (reference sequence). Trimming took 8 bases from V and 2 from J, leaving 15 bases between them. The CDR3 nucleotides are TGCAGTTGTCAGACAGCCCTAAACTATGGCTACACCTTC. Encoded protein: CSCQTALNYGYTF.

V and J are TRBV5-1 and TRBJ1-5; 12 bases are a match to TRBD1. Germline V gene sequence: CDR1 SGHRS, CDR2 YFSETQ. Trimming at V came to 4 bases and at J to 2 bases, leaving 10 bases not matched to a gene. The CDR3 totals 18 residues. The CDR3 sequence is CASSPGTGGASGNQPQHF. CDR3 nucleotides: TGCGCCAGCAGCCCCGGGACAGGGGGCGCGTCTGGCAATCAGCCCCAGCATTTT.

This chain uses TRBV12-3 or TRBV12-4 with TRBJ1-1; the match to TRBD1 covers 9 bases. V shed 4 bases and J 1 base; nucleotides not matched to a gene: 13. The CDR3 runs 18 residues. CDR3 in amino acids: CASSSPDRGLIWNTEAFF. CDR3 coding DNA: TGTGCCAGCAGTTCCCCCGACAGGGGGTTGATATGGAACACTGAAGCTTTCTTT.

Ten or more counts support this clonotype. The chain is built from TRBV28 and TRBJ1-1; D is possibly TRBD1 (6 bases). Looked up from germline, CDR1 is MDHEN and CDR2 is SYDVKM. The length of the CDR3 is 15 residues. Between the trimmed V and J ends, which lost 4 bases and 5 bases, there was a span of 17 bases. The CDR3 nucleotides are TGTGCCAGCAGTTCAAGGGCCGGGGGACAAACTGAAGCTTTCTTT. Residues: CASSSRAGGQTEAFF.

In its sample, this clonotype was seen many times. CDR3 nucleotide sequence: TGTGCCAGCAGCGACCAAGCCGTAGCCCGACACGAGCAGTACTTC. It specifies CASSDQAVARHEQYF. This chain uses TRBV25-1 with TRBJ2-7; D unclear. This CDR3 comprises 15 residues. Trimming pared 6 bases from V and 5 bases from J, leaving 20 bases between. CDR1 and CDR2 (germline): MGHDK, SYGVNS.

This clonotype turned up a few times. V is TRBV5-1 and J is TRBJ1-2; 11 nucleotides align to TRBD1. There are 16 residues in the CDR3. V lost 3 bases to trimming and J lost 7 bases; unmatched junction nucleotides: 11. Germline CDR1 SGHRS, CDR2 YFSETQ. The DNA of the CDR3 is TGCGCCAGCAGCTCAGGACAGGGGGCGCTTGGATCTGGCTACACCTTC. Protein product: CASSSGQGALGSGYTF.

This clonotype was seen many times. The rearrangement links TRBV29-1 to TRBJ2-7, with D uncertain. The V end was cut by 4 bases, the J end by 3 bases, with 4 bases between. Germline V gives CDR1 SQVTM, CDR2 ANQGSEA. The CDR3 totals 10 residues. Written as DNA, the CDR3 is TGCAGCGTTGTGAACTACGAGCAGTACTTC. Translated: CSVVNYEQYF.

The chain uses TRBV29-1 and TRBJ1-2, with 8 bases that match TRBD1. The CDR3 contains 11 residues. Trimming took 7 bases from V and 8 from J; bases not matched to a gene: 6. Germline assignment: CDR1 SQVTM and CDR2 ANQGSEA. Here the CDR3 DNA reads TGCAGCGGGCAGGGGGCTGGCGGCTACACCTTC. This translates into CSGQGAGGYTF.

The genes are TRBV5-1 and TRBJ1-1, with TRBD1 matching over 7 bases. Trimming removed 2 bases from V and 7 bases from J; junction bases left unmatched: 5. In germline, CDR1 is SGHRS, CDR2 YFSETQ. The CDR3 has 13 residues. The CDR3 DNA is TGCGCCAGCAGCTTCGCGACAGGGTATGAAGCTTTCTTT. Its protein is CASSFATGYEAFF.

The table lists this clonotype with many counts. The chain recombines TRBV29-1 with TRBJ1-5, with no clear D. This CDR3 contains 14 residues. Germline CDR1 is SQVTM and CDR2 is ANQGSEA. V was pared by 2 bases and J by 0 bases, with 8 bases between. The CDR3 spells CSVELSGSNQPQHF. The CDR3, as DNA: TGCAGCGTTGAACTCTCAGGTAGCAATCAGCCCCAGCATTTT.

This clonotype came up many times. This chain uses TRBV27 with TRBJ2-3; 12 nucleotides match TRBD2. There are 18 residues in the CDR3. Germline V gives CDR1 MNHEY, CDR2 SMNVEV (reference sequence). V trimming: 4 bases; J trimming: 0 bases; junction bases outside the gene matches: 8. DNA for the CDR3: TGTGCCAGCAGTTCCCCACTAGGGACTAGCGGGAGCACAGATACGCAGTATTTT. It codes for CASSSPLGTSGSTDTQYF.

This clonotype appeared many times. The chain carries TRBV6-5 and TRBJ2-6; D may be TRBD1 (5 bases). V lost 0 bases, J lost 1 base, and 19 bases lay in between. CDR1 is MNHEY, CDR2 SVGAGI, per germline. The CDR3 sequence is 20 residues long. The CDR3 nucleotides read TGTGCCAGCAGTTACTCGACATGGGGCAGGATTAGTTCTGGGGCCAACGTCCTGACTTTC. Protein sequence: CASSYSTWGRISSGANVLTF.

The chain has TRBV2 and TRBJ2-7; either TRBD1 or TRBD2 may fit D (5 bases each). The CDR3 spans 14 residues. Trimming stripped 6 bases from V and 3 bases from J, with 15 bases between. CDR1 is SNHLY, CDR2 FYNNEI, per germline. The DNA of the CDR3 is TGTGCCAGCAGAGCGTCTAGGGACCTCTACGAGCAGTACTTC. Amino acids: CASRASRDLYEQYF.